One sample yielded the 31 T cell receptor beta chains listed below, sequenced in a study of blood T cell repertoires in COVID-19. TCRdb's table, derived via immunoSEQ multiplex PCR, lists solely in-frame clones and lacks some. The data show a few hundred thousand clones, 75% to 90% seen once. The source material was PBMCs or T cells enriched from blood (not recorded which). The receptors here all came from a woman aged 18-35 years who had recovered from COVID-19.

The chain is built from TRBV9 and TRBJ1-2; 8 bases map to TRBD1. The V gene end was trimmed by 3 bases and the J gene end by 8 bases; junction bases not matched to a gene: 9. This CDR3 spans 14 amino acids. Germline lookup yields CDR1 SGDLS and CDR2 YYNGEE. The CDR3 region is CASSAGQGALGYTF. The CDR3 coding sequence is TGTGCCAGCAGCGCAGGACAGGGAGCTTTAGGCTACACCTTC.

This clone was detected once. The J gene is TRBJ1-2, the V gene TRBV29-1, with 7 bases lining up with TRBD1. Germline V gene data show CDR1 as SQVTM and CDR2 as ANQGSEA. Trimming removed 7 bases from V and 4 bases from J; junction bases left unmatched: 9. The CDR3 runs to 13 residues. DNA for the CDR3: TGCAGCGCCCGACAGGGTGTCTTCTATGGCTACACCTTC. It is translated as CSARQGVFYGYTF.

The chain employs TRBV3-1 (or the pseudogene TRBV3-2) and TRBJ2-5, with no clear D. The germline CDR1 and CDR2 sequences are LGHDT and YNNKEL (reference sequence). The germline V and J ends were trimmed by 0 bases and 3 bases, with 5 bases remaining between them. CDR3 size: 13 residues. The CDR3 protein is CASSQDPEETQYF. The CDR3 DNA sequence: TGTGCCAGCAGCCAAGACCCGGAAGAGACCCAGTACTTC.

This chain joins TRBV5-1 and TRBJ1-6, with D possibly TRBD1 on 5 matching bases. The germline V gene encodes CDR1 SGHRS and CDR2 YFSETQ. V was trimmed by 0 bases and J by 10 bases, leaving 14 bases between them. CDR3 length: 15 amino acids. The CDR3 region is CASSLVGEGRSPLHF. In DNA, the CDR3 is TGCGCCAGCAGCTTGGTGGGGGAGGGACGATCACCCCTCCACTTT.

The rearrangement uses TRBV3-1 (or the pseudogene TRBV3-2) and TRBJ2-5, with 9 bases aligning to TRBD2. V shed 2 bases and J 7 bases; nucleotides not matched to a gene: 14. Looked up from germline, CDR1 is LGHDT and CDR2 is YNNKEL (reference sequence). This CDR3 spans 17 amino acids. The CDR3 spells CASSQPRWAGGPGTQYF. Written as DNA, the CDR3 is TGTGCCAGCAGCCAACCCCGTTGGGCGGGGGGGCCTGGGACCCAGTACTTC.

This chain joins TRBV19 and TRBJ1-2; TRBD1 matches at 10 bases. After removal of 7 bases from V and 7 bases from J, the junction contained 9 bases not matched to a gene. The CDR3 covers 14 residues. CDR1 is LNHDA, CDR2 SQIVND, per germline (reference sequence). The CDR3 coding sequence is TGTGCCAGTATCCCTGGGGACAGGGGCTCTGGCTACACCTTC. This sequence encodes CASIPGDRGSGYTF.

The chain recombines TRBV5-1 with TRBJ2-7; 9 bases align to TRBD1. Germline lookup yields CDR1 SGHRS and CDR2 YFSETQ. V was pared by 2 bases and J by 1 base, with 4 bases of the junction left unmatched. The CDR3 is made up of 15 amino acids. In nucleotides, the CDR3 is TGCGCCAGCAGCTTTTACAGGGGGCCATCCTACGAGCAGTACTTC. Translation gives CASSFYRGPSYEQYF.

This clone was seen a handful of times. The V gene is TRBV29-1, the J gene TRBJ1-2; D not resolved. The germline CDR1 and CDR2 sequences are SQVTM and ANQGSEA. The CDR3 is 11 amino acids. V shed 7 bases and J shed 6 bases, with 12 bases lying between them. In nucleotides, the CDR3 is TGCAGCGCCCCGCGGGGTAATGGCTACACCTTC. It is translated as CSAPRGNGYTF.

Concerning this clone itself: Other DNA sequences in this specimen translate into the identical CDR3. The chain joins TRBV5-1 to TRBJ2-7; D unclear. Germline CDR1 reads SGHRS; CDR2 reads YFSETQ. The V gene lost 0 bases and the J gene lost 1 base, with 5 bases spanning the gap. CDR3 length: 13 amino acids. Written as DNA, the CDR3 is TGCGCCAGCAGCTTGGCCACTTCCTACGAGCAGTACTTC. As protein: CASSLATSYEQYF.

The J gene is TRBJ1-2, the V gene TRBV3-1 (or the pseudogene TRBV3-2); perhaps TRBD1 as D (5 bases). The CDR3 has 15 residues. The ends were cut back, 1 base at V and 5 bases at J, with 14 bases in the middle. CDR1 and CDR2 from the germline V gene are LGHDT and YNNKEL (reference sequence). CDR3 DNA: TGTGCCAGCAGCCAAGGAGGCGGGGCGTTGTATGGCTACACCTTC. This codes for CASSQGGGALYGYTF.

With regard to this clone: Distinct nucleotide sequences in the sample also encode this CDR3. V usage is TRBV19 and J usage is TRBJ2-7; 8 bases fit TRBD1. Losses at the gene ends were 2 bases for V and 4 bases for J; bases not matched to a gene: 1. Germline CDR1 LNHDA, CDR2 SQIVND (reference sequence). CDR3 length: 13 residues. In nucleotides, the CDR3 is TGTGCCAGTAGTATACGACAGGGGTACGAGCAGTACTTC. This encodes CASSIRQGYEQYF.

The chain joins TRBV4-1 to TRBJ2-3; TRBD2 matches at 15 bases. CDR1 and CDR2 from the germline V gene are MGHRA and YSYEKL. The CDR3 runs 16 residues. V lost 4 bases and J lost 11; bases outside the gene matches: 10. CDR3 nucleotides: TGCGCCAGCAGCCCTCTCGGACTAGCGGGGGGGCAAGGGCAGTATTTT. Its translation: CASSPLGLAGGQGQYF.

The chain has TRBV3-1 (or the pseudogene TRBV3-2) and TRBJ2-1; D possibly corresponds to TRBD2 (7 bases). Germline values: CDR1 LGHDT, CDR2 YNNKEL (reference sequence). V dropped 4 bases and J dropped 2 bases, with 18 bases sitting between them. This CDR3 comprises 17 residues. The CDR3 loop reads CASSPIGGGPTYNEQFF. For the CDR3, the DNA is TGTGCCAGCAGCCCTATTGGGGGGGGCCCGACCTACAATGAGCAGTTCTTC.

The chain couples TRBV3-1 (or the pseudogene TRBV3-2) to TRBJ1-5; the D gene is possibly TRBD1 (5 bases). Germline CDR1 is LGHDT and CDR2 is YNNKEL (reference sequence). Trimming pared 3 bases from V and 7 bases from J, leaving 13 bases between. The CDR3 extends over 14 amino acids. The CDR3 protein is CASSQARGEQPQHF. For the CDR3, the DNA is TGTGCCAGCAGCCAGGCGCGGGGGGAACAGCCCCAGCATTTT.

The chain couples TRBV2 to TRBJ1-1, with 7 nucleotides matching TRBD1. The V segment lost 3 bases and the J segment 1 base; nucleotides outside the gene matches: 11. This CDR3 comprises 17 residues. Germline values: CDR1 SNHLY, CDR2 FYNNEI. CDR3 in amino acids: CASSEVGTALGNTEAFF. CDR3 nucleotide sequence: TGTGCCAGCAGTGAGGTCGGGACAGCTCTGGGGAACACTGAAGCTTTCTTT. The entire variable domain, with the rest obtained from reference TRBV2 and TRBJ1-1, is as follows: EPEVTQTPSHQVTQMGQEVILRCVPISNHLYFYWYRQILGQKVEFLVSFYNNEISEKSEIFDDQFSVERPDGSNFTLKIRSTKLEDSAMYFCASSEVGTALGNTEAFFGQGTRLTVV.

This clone was detected once. The chain carries TRBV7-2 and TRBJ2-3; D possibly corresponds to TRBD2 (6 bases). V was trimmed by 5 bases and J by 4 bases, leaving 16 bases between them. From germline, CDR1 is SGHTA and CDR2 FQGNSA. The CDR3 covers 15 residues. The CDR3 DNA reads TGTGCCAGCAGCACACTGTGGACTAAAGCAGATACGCAGTATTTT. The encoded protein is CASSTLWTKADTQYF.

The V and J genes are TRBV23-1 and TRBJ1-1; 9 bases line up with TRBD1. TRBV23-1 is sorted into the ORF group, with uncertain function. The V and J ends lost 0 bases and 4 bases, in that order; junction bases with no gene match: 9. The CDR3 is made up of 17 amino acids. The CDR3 DNA is TGCGCCAGCAGTCAATCATGGACAGGGGTTGATGGCACTGAAGCTTTCTTT. Protein: CASSQSWTGVDGTEAFF.

This rearrangement joins TRBV9 to TRBJ1-1; TRBD1 matches at 11 bases. V shed 3 bases, J shed 4 bases, and the junction held 8 bases outside the gene matches. Germline CDR1 and CDR2: SGDLS and YYNGEE. This CDR3 region has 16 residues. The CDR3 region has the DNA TGTGCCAGCAGCGCCCGGACAGGGGGCGTGGGCACTGAAGCTTTCTTT. It yields the protein CASSARTGGVGTEAFF. Using reference TRBV9 and TRBJ1-1 for the parts outside the CDR3, the full variable domain is DSGVTQTPKHLITATGQRVTLRCSPRSGDLSVYWYQQSLDQGLQFLIQYYNGEERAKGNILERFSAQQFPDLHSELNLSSLELGDSALYFCASSARTGGVGTEAFFGQGTRLTVV.

This clone was observed many times. This sample includes further DNA sequences coding for the same CDR3. The gene calls are TRBV6-4 and TRBJ1-1, with D unresolved. The CDR3 is 14 amino acids. Germline values: CDR1 MRHNA, CDR2 SNTAGT. The V end lost 4 bases, the J end lost 1 base, and 10 bases lay between the germline ends. CDR3 in amino acids: CASSASPGNTEAFF. The CDR3 DNA follows: TGTGCCAGCAGTGCCTCCCCGGGGAACACTGAAGCTTTCTTT.

The V gene is TRBV19, the J gene TRBJ1-1, with D tentatively TRBD1 (5 bases). V was clipped by 8 bases and J by 5 bases, with 9 bases between them. The CDR3 runs 11 residues. CDR1 and CDR2 from the germline V gene are LNHDA and SQIVND (reference sequence). The CDR3 here is CASSQATEAFF. As DNA, the CDR3 is TGTGCCAGTTCACAGGCTACTGAAGCTTTCTTT.

The chain carries TRBV7-3 and TRBJ2-3, with D perhaps matching TRBD1 (6 bases). The CDR3 is 14 amino acids. V was pared by 5 bases and J by 0 bases, with 9 bases between. Germline lookup yields CDR1 SGHTA and CDR2 FQGTGA. In DNA form, the CDR3 reads TGTGCCAGCAGCCTCGGACAGAGCACAGATACGCAGTATTTT. Encoded protein: CASSLGQSTDTQYF. Full variable domain (missing parts from reference TRBV7-3 and TRBJ2-3): GAGVSQTPSNKVTEKGKYVELRCDPISGHTALYWYRQSLGQGPEFLIYFQGTGAADDSGLPNDRFFAVRPEGSVSTLKIQRTERGDSAVYLCASSLGQSTDTQYFGPGTRLTVL.

In this sample, this clone turned up a few times. The chain carries TRBV7-3 and TRBJ2-7; 7 nucleotides align to TRBD2. V shed 5 bases, J shed 6 bases, and the junction held 4 bases outside the gene matches. Germline CDR1 is SGHTA and CDR2 is FQGTGA. The CDR3 spans 12 residues. In DNA, the CDR3 is TGTGCCAGCAGCGCCCCGGGGGGCGAGCAGTACTTC. Protein sequence: CASSAPGGEQYF.

This chain joins TRBV28 and TRBJ2-7, with a weak D call TRBD1 (6 bases). The V gene lost 5 bases and the J gene lost 2 bases, with 19 bases spanning the gap. The CDR3 has 16 amino acids. From germline, CDR1 is MDHEN and CDR2 SYDVKM. CDR3 in amino acids: CASSTPAQGSPYEQYF. CDR3 nucleotides: TGTGCCAGCAGTACCCCGGCACAGGGAAGCCCCTACGAGCAGTACTTC.

This chain links TRBV4-1 with TRBJ1-5; the D gene is possibly TRBD1 (5 bases). Deletions cut 4 bases from V and 0 bases from J, with 19 bases between. Germline V gene data show CDR1 as MGHRA and CDR2 as YSYEKL. The CDR3 has 18 residues. CDR3: CASSRNLLTDNSNQPQHF. The CDR3 DNA follows: TGCGCCAGCAGCCGAAACTTGCTGACAGATAATAGCAATCAGCCCCAGCATTTT.

This chain joins TRBV24-1 and TRBJ1-6; D not resolved. CDR3 length equals 17 residues. The V gene lost 5 bases and the J gene lost 8 bases, with 21 bases spanning the gap. The germline V gene has CDR1 KGHDR and CDR2 SFDVKD. Here the CDR3 reads CATSAIIRDKEDSPLHF. The CDR3 DNA reads TGTGCCACCAGTGCCATTATCCGAGACAAGGAGGATTCACCCCTCCACTTT.

The chain carries TRBV2 and TRBJ2-1; 8 nucleotides match TRBD1. Germline V gene data show CDR1 as SNHLY and CDR2 as FYNNEI. There are 15 residues in the CDR3. With 6 bases clipped from V and 0 bases from J, the junction kept 4 bases outside the gene matches. The CDR3 nucleotides are TGTGCCAGCAGCGTTGACAGGGGCTCCTACAATGAGCAGTTCTTC. Protein product: CASSVDRGSYNEQFF.

The rearrangement links TRBV5-6 to TRBJ1-1; D remains unclear. CDR1 and CDR2 (germline): SGHDT, YYEEEE. With 2 bases removed from V and 1 base from J, the gap between germline ends came to 9 bases. CDR3 length: 14 residues. CDR3 nucleotide sequence: TGTGCCAGCAGCTTTTGGTTAGAGAACACTGAAGCTTTCTTT. This encodes CASSFWLENTEAFF.

This chain uses TRBV15 with TRBJ1-5; D unclear. From germline, CDR1 is LNHNV and CDR2 YYDKDF (reference sequence). The CDR3 is made up of 17 amino acids. Trimming pared 3 bases from V and 0 bases from J, leaving 15 bases between. This CDR3 reads CATSSPQVQYSNQPQHF. DNA for the CDR3: TGTGCCACCAGCAGTCCCCAGGTGCAGTATAGCAATCAGCCCCAGCATTTT.

V and J are TRBV6-5 and TRBJ1-1, with D unclear. Germline V gene lookup returns CDR1 MNHEY and CDR2 SVGAGI. V gave up 4 bases and J gave up 5 bases, with 11 bases separating them. This CDR3 region has 13 residues. The CDR3 sequence is CASSSTLQTEAFF. CDR3 bases: TGTGCCAGCAGTTCCACCTTGCAGACTGAAGCTTTCTTT.

J is TRBJ1-3 and V is TRBV19; D perhaps matches TRBD1 (6 bases). The CDR3 is made up of 14 amino acids. Germline CDR1 LNHDA, CDR2 SQIVND (reference sequence). Between the trimmed V and J ends, which lost 6 bases and 4 bases, there was a span of 13 bases. CDR3 sequence: CASSRTAPGNTIYF. The DNA of the CDR3 is TGTGCCAGTAGCAGGACAGCACCGGGAAACACCATATATTTT.

J is TRBJ1-1 and V is TRBV5-6; D might be TRBD1 (6 bases). Germline V gene sequence: CDR1 SGHDT, CDR2 YYEEEE. The CDR3 spans 18 residues. The V end lost 4 bases, the J end lost 3 bases, and 25 bases lay between the germline ends. The CDR3, as DNA: TGTGCCAGCAGCAGCTTGAGTTTTACGACGGGGGGCGACACTGAAGCTTTCTTT. Its protein product is CASSSLSFTTGGDTEAFF.